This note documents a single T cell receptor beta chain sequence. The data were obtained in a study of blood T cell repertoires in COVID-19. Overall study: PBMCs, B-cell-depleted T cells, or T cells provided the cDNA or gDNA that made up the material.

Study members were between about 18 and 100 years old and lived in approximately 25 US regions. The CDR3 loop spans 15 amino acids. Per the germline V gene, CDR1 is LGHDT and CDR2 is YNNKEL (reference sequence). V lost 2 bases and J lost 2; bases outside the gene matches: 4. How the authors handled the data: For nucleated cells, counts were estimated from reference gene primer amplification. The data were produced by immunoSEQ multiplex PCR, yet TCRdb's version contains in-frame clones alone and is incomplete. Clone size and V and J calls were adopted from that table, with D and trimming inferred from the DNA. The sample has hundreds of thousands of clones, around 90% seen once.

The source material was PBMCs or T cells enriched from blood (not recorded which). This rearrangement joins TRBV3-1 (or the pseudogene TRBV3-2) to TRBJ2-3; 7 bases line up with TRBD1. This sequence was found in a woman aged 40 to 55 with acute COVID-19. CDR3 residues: CASSQPTGNTDTQYF. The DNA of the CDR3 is TGTGCCAGCAGCCAACCGACAGGGAACACAGATACGCAGTATTTT.